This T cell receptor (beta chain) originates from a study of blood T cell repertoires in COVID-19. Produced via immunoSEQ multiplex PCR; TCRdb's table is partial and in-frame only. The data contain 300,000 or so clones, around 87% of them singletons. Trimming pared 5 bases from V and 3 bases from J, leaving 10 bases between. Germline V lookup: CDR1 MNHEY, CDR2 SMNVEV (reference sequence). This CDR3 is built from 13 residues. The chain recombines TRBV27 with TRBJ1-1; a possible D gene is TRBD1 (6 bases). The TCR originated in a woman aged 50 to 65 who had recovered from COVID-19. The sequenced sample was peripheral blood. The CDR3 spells CASSPGQYTEAFF. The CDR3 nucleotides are TGTGCCAGCAGTCCCGGACAGTACACTGAAGCTTTCTTT.